These 28 T cell receptor beta chains were all obtained from the same sample, sequenced in a study of T cells in Graves' hyperthyroidism and ophthalmopathy. TCR beta CDR3 regions were amplified from RNA transcripts. Initially, a first-round RT-PCR of the TCR CDR3 employed the HTBI primer set. Each CDR3 protein is one row after TCRdb ran MiXCR on the multiplex PCR reads. This table holds about half a million distinct CDR3 sequences, roughly a quarter found once. The source material was blood. The origin of the receptors is a woman between 25 and 40 years old with Graves' ophthalmopathy.

This clonotype was seen repeatedly, ten times or more. Sequence at one end of the junction differs from germline and may be a read error. The chain recombines TRBV12-3 or TRBV12-4 with TRBJ2-4, with 8 positions matching TRBD2. The CDR3 covers 15 residues. CDR3 sequence: CASSTGTRVQNIKYF. The CDR3, as DNA: TGTGCCAGCAGCACGGGGACTAGGGTTCAGAACATTAAGTACTTC.

This clonotype was picked up many times. The chain combines TRBV28 with TRBJ1-2; 9 bases fit TRBD1. The CDR3 loop spans 16 amino acids. The V segment lost 3 bases and the J segment 2 bases; nucleotides outside the gene matches: 7. Germline CDR1 is MDHEN and CDR2 is SYDVKM. The CDR3 DNA follows: TGTGCCAGCAGTTTCGGTTATGGGACAGGGAACTATGGCTACACCTTC. It encodes CASSFGYGTGNYGYTF.

This clonotype was recorded a few times. This chain uses TRBV7-3 with TRBJ1-1; D ambiguous. The CDR3 extends over 11 amino acids. Per germline, CDR1 SGHTA and CDR2 FQGTGA. V was cut by 5 bases and J by 4 bases, with 5 bases left in between. DNA for the CDR3: TGTGCCAGCAGCGGCCCCACTGAAGCTTTCTTT. It translates to CASSGPTEAFF.

This chain connects TRBV6-1 to TRBJ2-7; D is undetermined. V dropped 0 bases and J dropped 6 bases, with 9 bases sitting between them. CDR1 MNHNS and CDR2 SASEGT come from the germline V gene. CDR3 length equals 13 residues. The CDR3 loop reads CASSEAFVVEQYF. CDR3 coding DNA: TGTGCCAGCAGTGAAGCTTTCGTGGTCGAGCAGTACTTC.

The J gene is TRBJ2-7, the V gene TRBV20-1, with D perhaps matching TRBD1 or TRBD2 (5 bases each). The CDR3 is 15 residues long. Looked up from germline, CDR1 is DFQATT and CDR2 is SNEGSKA (reference sequence). Trimming pared 2 bases from V and 3 bases from J, leaving 17 bases between. CDR3 amino acids: CSARFRGARHYEQYF. In DNA form, the CDR3 reads TGCAGTGCTAGATTCAGAGGGGCGCGACACTACGAGCAGTACTTC.

This clonotype was observed many times. The chain combines TRBV12-3 or TRBV12-4 with TRBJ1-1; weak D call: TRBD1 (5 bases). Between the trimmed V and J ends, which lost 7 bases and 5 bases, there was a span of 17 bases. The CDR3 extends over 14 amino acids. CDR3 protein: CASNLPGPRTEAFF. The DNA for the CDR3 is TGTGCCAGCAACCTCCCGGGGCCAAGGACTGAAGCTTTCTTT.

The gene calls are TRBV6-1 and TRBJ1-2, with 7 bases identical to TRBD1. Germline CDR1 is MNHNS and CDR2 is SASEGT. This CDR3 is built from 13 residues. Germline trimming cut 3 bases from V and 5 bases from J; bases unmatched to any gene: 3. This CDR3 reads CASSDGRGYGYTF. The CDR3 DNA reads TGTGCCAGCAGTGACGGCAGGGGGTATGGCTACACCTTC.

The chain combines TRBV12-3 or TRBV12-4 with TRBJ2-5, with D unclear. V was shortened by 3 bases and J by 2 bases, with 13 bases between the two germline ends. The CDR3 contains 15 residues. The DNA of the CDR3 is TGTGCCAGCAGTTTGGCCGTGAGCCGACAAGAGACCCAGTACTTC. The encoded protein is CASSLAVSRQETQYF.

The rearrangement joins TRBV6-2 or TRBV6-3 to TRBJ2-2; 9 nucleotides align to TRBD2. CDR1 is MNHEY and CDR2 is SVGEGT in the germline V gene. This CDR3 is built from 15 residues. After removal of 5 bases from V and 8 bases from J, the junction contained 9 bases not matched to a gene. The CDR3 protein is CASSKDPSGMGELFF. The CDR3 DNA sequence: TGTGCCAGCAGTAAGGACCCTAGCGGGATGGGGGAGCTGTTTTTT.

The table lists this clonotype with a few counts. The chain couples TRBV12-3 or TRBV12-4 to TRBJ2-5, with D perhaps matching TRBD2 (6 bases). Deletions cut 5 bases from V and 2 bases from J, with 12 bases between. This CDR3 has 14 residues. The CDR3 loop reads CASSRGMLQETQYF. As DNA, the CDR3 is TGTGCCAGCAGTCGCGGGATGTTACAAGAGACCCAGTACTTC.

This clonotype was recorded at least ten times. The chain has TRBV20-1 and TRBJ2-7; D is ambiguous. The CDR3 consists of 10 residues. Germline V lookup: CDR1 DFQATT, CDR2 SNEGSKA (reference sequence). In DNA, the CDR3 is TGCAGCCTAGGGTCCTACGAGCAGTACTTC. Its translation is CSLGSYEQYF.

The chain employs TRBV12-3 or TRBV12-4 and TRBJ1-5, with D maybe TRBD1 (5 bases). Trimming cost V 4 bases and J 12 bases, with 10 bases left between them. The CDR3 consists of 11 residues. In nucleotides, the CDR3 is TGTGCCAGCAGTTGGCAGGGCCACCAGCATTTT. Translation gives CASSWQGHQHF.

The chain uses TRBV12-3 or TRBV12-4 and TRBJ1-1; no clear D. Trimming left V 7 bases short and J 0 bases short, with 9 bases between. The CDR3 consists of 13 residues. The CDR3 protein is CASTVSVNTEAFF. CDR3 DNA sequence: TGTGCCAGCACTGTATCAGTGAACACTGAAGCTTTCTTT.

This clonotype was detected only a few times. A much larger clone differs by one base, so this may be a read error. The limits of the CDR3 on the DNA are not certain, so only TCRdb's listed CDR3 is given. The chain couples TRBV12-3 or TRBV12-4 to TRBJ2-2; the table's D call, TRBD1, was not checked against the DNA. The CDR3 is made up of 16 amino acids, end residues included. CDR3 sequence: CASCWGTGTNTGELLF.

This clonotype has ten or more counts. The rearrangement links TRBV6-2 or TRBV6-3 to TRBJ1-5, with 8 bases fitting TRBD1. The trim removed 5 bases at V and 5 bases at J, leaving 8 bases unmatched. The CDR3 is 15 amino acids. CDR1 is MNHEY and CDR2 is SVGEGT in the germline V gene. The CDR3 loop reads CASSPLGQGDQPQHF. As DNA, the CDR3 is TGTGCCAGCAGTCCCCTCGGACAGGGTGATCAGCCCCAGCATTTT.

This clonotype occurred many times. This sequence joins TRBV5-1 and TRBJ1-1; D is unresolved. The V end lost 0 bases, the J end lost 1 base, and 7 bases lay between the germline ends. This CDR3 comprises 14 residues. The germline gives CDR1 SGHRS, CDR2 YFSETQ. CDR3 DNA sequence: TGCGCCAGCAGCTTGGAACGGGGGAACACTGAAGCTTTCTTT. The encoded protein is CASSLERGNTEAFF.

This clonotype was seen many times. The chain joins TRBV10-3 to TRBJ2-2; D gene ambiguous. Germline-derived CDR1 and CDR2 are ENHRY and SYGVKD. The CDR3 runs to 14 residues. The V gene lost 1 base and the J gene lost 1 base, with 4 bases spanning the gap. The CDR3 nucleotides read TGTGCCATCAGTGAGTTTAGGAACACCGGGGAGCTGTTTTTT. Amino acid sequence: CAISEFRNTGELFF.

Many counts were recorded for this clonotype. The chain joins TRBV5-1 to TRBJ1-3; D not certain. V lost 0 bases to trimming and J lost 0 bases, with 7 bases between them. This CDR3 contains 15 residues. Germline values: CDR1 SGHRS, CDR2 YFSETQ. The CDR3, as DNA: TGCGCCAGCAGCTTGGACAGTTTCTCTGGAAACACCATATATTTT. It specifies CASSLDSFSGNTIYF.

This clonotype was observed many times. This chain links TRBV7-8 with TRBJ2-2; D call uncertain. Looked up from germline, CDR1 is SGHVS and CDR2 is FQNEAQ. This CDR3 contains 14 residues. The V end lost 5 bases, the J end lost 1 base, and 8 bases lay between the germline ends. The CDR3 loop is CASSPHMNTGELFF. CDR3 bases: TGTGCCAGCAGCCCACATATGAACACCGGGGAGCTGTTTTTT.

This clonotype was counted many times. This rearrangement joins TRBV6-1 to TRBJ2-7, with a tentative D call TRBD1 (5 bases). Trimming took off 5 bases at V and 1 base at J, with 12 bases between the two ends. Germline V gene sequence: CDR1 MNHNS, CDR2 SASEGT. This CDR3 region has 14 residues. DNA for the CDR3: TGTGCCAGCAGTCGGACACCGATATCCTACGAGCAGTACTTC. Translation: CASSRTPISYEQYF.

This clonotype was seen repeatedly, ten times or more. This chain uses TRBV6-5 with TRBJ2-2, with D unclear. The germline CDR1 and CDR2 sequences are MNHEY and SVGAGI. The CDR3 is made up of 13 amino acids. The V gene lost 4 bases and the J gene lost 8 bases, with 11 bases spanning the gap. CDR3 residues: CASSFSEIGELFF. The CDR3, as DNA: TGTGCCAGCAGTTTCTCAGAAATAGGGGAGCTGTTTTTT.

The sample holds many counts of this clonotype. The genes are TRBV7-2 and TRBJ2-7; D may correspond to TRBD1 or TRBD2 (6 bases each). This CDR3 is built from 13 residues. Germline lookup yields CDR1 SGHTA and CDR2 FQGNSA. Trimming took off 1 base at V and 5 bases at J, with 9 bases between the two ends. The CDR3 sequence: CASSLGGANEQYF. The DNA for the CDR3 is TGTGCCAGCAGCTTAGGGGGGGCAAACGAGCAGTACTTC.

The CDR3 region is CASSEGAGGARETQYF. CDR3 nucleotides: TGTGCCAGCAGTGAGGGAGCGGGGGGGGCCAGGGAGACCCAGTACTTC. The gene calls are TRBV6-1 and TRBJ2-5; 10 bases line up with TRBD2. This CDR3 comprises 16 residues. V shed 3 bases, J shed 5 bases, and the junction held 9 bases outside the gene matches. Germline-derived CDR1 and CDR2 are MNHNS and SASEGT.

V gene TRBV12-3 or TRBV12-4 combines with J gene TRBJ2-1, with 9 bases aligning to TRBD1. The CDR3 is 16 residues long. V trimming: 5 bases; J trimming: 7 bases; junction bases outside the gene matches: 12. The CDR3, as DNA: TGTGCCAGCAGTCAAACCCCGGGACAGGGTCCAAATGAGCAGTTCTTC. Protein product: CASSQTPGQGPNEQFF.

The table lists this clonotype with many counts. V usage is TRBV29-1 and J usage is TRBJ1-2; possibly TRBD1 for D (5 bases). Germline-derived CDR1 and CDR2 are SQVTM and ANQGSEA. The CDR3 has 12 residues. The V gene lost 6 bases and the J gene lost 3 bases, with 11 bases spanning the gap. CDR3 in amino acids: CSVEQVDYGYTF. The DNA of the CDR3 is TGCAGCGTCGAACAGGTTGACTATGGCTACACCTTC.

The chain couples TRBV12-3 or TRBV12-4 to TRBJ1-1, with TRBD1 matching over 9 bases. CDR3 length: 15 residues. With 5 bases clipped from V and 0 bases from J, the junction kept 4 bases outside the gene matches. The CDR3 protein is CASSVDRGLNTEAFF. The CDR3 DNA follows: TGTGCCAGCAGTGTGGACAGGGGACTGAACACTGAAGCTTTCTTT.

This clonotype was counted only a few times. This sequence may be a read error, since a much larger clone differs from it by one base. The CDR3 nucleotides read TGTGCCAGCAGCGTAGGGGGCACAGATACGCAGTATTTT. Its protein product is CASSVGGTDTQYF. V is TRBV9 and J is TRBJ2-3; D gene unclear. The V end lost 0 bases, the J end lost 1 base, and 3 bases lay between the germline ends. This CDR3 is built from 13 residues. Germline CDR1 SGDLS, CDR2 YYNGEE.

This clonotype occurred a few times. This sequence may be a read error, since a much larger clone differs from it by one base. CDR3 sequence: CASSLVGSVSYGYTF. CDR3 nucleotides: TGTGCCAGCAGCTTAGTGGGGTCCGTTAGCTATGGCTACACCTTC. J is TRBJ1-2 and V is TRBV7-9; D unresolved. Germline loops: CDR1 SEHNR, CDR2 FQNEAQ (reference sequence). Between the trimmed V and J ends, which lost 1 base and 4 bases, there was a span of 13 bases. The CDR3 has 15 residues.